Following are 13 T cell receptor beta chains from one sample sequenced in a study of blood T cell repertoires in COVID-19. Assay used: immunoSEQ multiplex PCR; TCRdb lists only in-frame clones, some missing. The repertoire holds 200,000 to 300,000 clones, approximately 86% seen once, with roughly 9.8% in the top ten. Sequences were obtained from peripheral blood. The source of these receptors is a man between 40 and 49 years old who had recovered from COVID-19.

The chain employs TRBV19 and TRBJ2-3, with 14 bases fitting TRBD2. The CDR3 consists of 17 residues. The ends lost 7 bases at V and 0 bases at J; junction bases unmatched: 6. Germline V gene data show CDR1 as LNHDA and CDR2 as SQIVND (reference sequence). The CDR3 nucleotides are TGTGCCAGTACAAGGACTAGCGGGAGGACCAGCACAGATACGCAGTATTTT. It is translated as CASTRTSGRTSTDTQYF.

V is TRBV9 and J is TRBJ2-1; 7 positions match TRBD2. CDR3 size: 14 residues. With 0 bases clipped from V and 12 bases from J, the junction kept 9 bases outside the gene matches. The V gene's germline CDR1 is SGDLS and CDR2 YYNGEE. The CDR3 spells CASSVASGARTQFF. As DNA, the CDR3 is TGTGCCAGCAGCGTAGCCAGCGGGGCGCGAACGCAGTTCTTC.

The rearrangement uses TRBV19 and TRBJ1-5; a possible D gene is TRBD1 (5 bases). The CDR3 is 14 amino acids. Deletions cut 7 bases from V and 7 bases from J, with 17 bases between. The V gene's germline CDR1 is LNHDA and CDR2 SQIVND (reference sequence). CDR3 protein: CASTMGQGGQPQHF. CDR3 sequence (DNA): TGTGCCAGTACCATGGGGCAGGGCGGACAGCCCCAGCATTTT.

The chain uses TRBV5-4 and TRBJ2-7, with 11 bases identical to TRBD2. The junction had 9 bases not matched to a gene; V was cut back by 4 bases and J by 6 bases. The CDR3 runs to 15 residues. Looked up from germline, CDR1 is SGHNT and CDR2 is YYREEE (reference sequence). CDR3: CASSVVAGGPFEQYF. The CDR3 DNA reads TGTGCCAGCAGCGTTGTAGCGGGAGGGCCCTTCGAGCAGTACTTC.

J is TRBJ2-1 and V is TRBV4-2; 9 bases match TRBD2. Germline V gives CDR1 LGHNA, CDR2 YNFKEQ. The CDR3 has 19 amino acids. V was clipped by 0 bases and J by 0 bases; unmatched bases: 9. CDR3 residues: CASSQEPQLAGSSYNEQFF. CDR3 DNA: TGTGCCAGCAGCCAAGAACCCCAGCTAGCGGGAAGCTCCTACAATGAGCAGTTCTTC.

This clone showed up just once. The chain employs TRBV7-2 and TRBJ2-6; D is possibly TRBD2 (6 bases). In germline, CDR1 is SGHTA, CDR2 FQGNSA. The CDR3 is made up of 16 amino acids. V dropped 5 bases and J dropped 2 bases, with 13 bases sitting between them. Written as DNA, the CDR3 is TGTGCCAGCAGCCCCTCGGGGGTGACTGGGGCCAACGTCCTGACTTTC. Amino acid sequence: CASSPSGVTGANVLTF.

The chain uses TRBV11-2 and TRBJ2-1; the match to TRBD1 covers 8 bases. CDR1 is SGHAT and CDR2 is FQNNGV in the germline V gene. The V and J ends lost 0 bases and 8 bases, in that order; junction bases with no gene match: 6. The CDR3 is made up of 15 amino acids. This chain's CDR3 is CASSLDRGPGYEQFF. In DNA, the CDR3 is TGTGCCAGCAGCTTAGACAGGGGGCCTGGTTATGAGCAGTTCTTC.

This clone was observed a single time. CDR3 coding DNA: TGTGCCAGCTCACAGGGGGTTAGCAATCAGCCCCAGCATTTT. This codes for CASSQGVSNQPQHF. This chain links TRBV18 with TRBJ1-5; D may be TRBD1 (6 bases). With 4 bases removed from V and 0 bases from J, the gap between germline ends came to 7 bases. Germline CDR1 reads KGHSH; CDR2 reads LQKENI. The CDR3 spans 14 residues.

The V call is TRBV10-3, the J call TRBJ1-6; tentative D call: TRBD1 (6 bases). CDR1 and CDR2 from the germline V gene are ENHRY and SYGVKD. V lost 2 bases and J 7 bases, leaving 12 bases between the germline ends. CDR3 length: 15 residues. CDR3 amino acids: CAISEGQPPNSPLHF. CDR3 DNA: TGTGCCATCAGTGAGGGACAGCCACCGAATTCACCCCTCCACTTT.

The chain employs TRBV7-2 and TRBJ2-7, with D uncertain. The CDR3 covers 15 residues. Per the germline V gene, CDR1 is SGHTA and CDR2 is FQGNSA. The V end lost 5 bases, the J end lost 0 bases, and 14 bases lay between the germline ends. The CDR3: CASSPGFPISYEQYF. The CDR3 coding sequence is TGTGCCAGCAGCCCCGGTTTCCCGATCTCCTACGAGCAGTACTTC.

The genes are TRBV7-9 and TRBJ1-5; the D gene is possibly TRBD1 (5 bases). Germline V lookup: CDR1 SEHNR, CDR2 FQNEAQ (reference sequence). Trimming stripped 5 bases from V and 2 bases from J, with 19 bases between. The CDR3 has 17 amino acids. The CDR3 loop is CASSPYGGSGGNQPQHF. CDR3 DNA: TGTGCCAGCAGCCCTTATGGGGGTTCGGGGGGCAATCAGCCCCAGCATTTT.

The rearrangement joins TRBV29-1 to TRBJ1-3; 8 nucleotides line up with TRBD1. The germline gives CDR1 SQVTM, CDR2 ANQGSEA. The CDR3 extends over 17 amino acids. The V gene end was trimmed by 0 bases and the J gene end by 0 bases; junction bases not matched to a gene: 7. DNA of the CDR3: TGCAGCGTTGAAGACCCTGGGGGACAGGCCTCTGGAAACACCATATATTTT. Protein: CSVEDPGGQASGNTIYF.

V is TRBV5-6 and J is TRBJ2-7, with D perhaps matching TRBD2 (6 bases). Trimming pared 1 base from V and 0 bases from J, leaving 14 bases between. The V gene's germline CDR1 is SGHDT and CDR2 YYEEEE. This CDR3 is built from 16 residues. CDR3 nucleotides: TGTGCCAGCAGCTTGCCCGGGAGAGGAGTCTCCTACGAGCAGTACTTC. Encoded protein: CASSLPGRGVSYEQYF.